These 4 T cell receptor beta chains originate from one sample sequenced in a study of response to subunit inactivated influenza vaccine. TCRdb recomputed calls from the RT-PCR reads with MiXCR, one row per CDR3 protein. The repertoire consists of about 520,000 distinct CDR3 sequences, with 25% occurring once and the leading ten covering under 2.5%. The sequences come from CD4+ T cells sorted from PBMCs, collected roughly 5 days after vaccination. These receptor sequences come from a man aged 45-65 years who received an inactivated influenza vaccine.

The sample holds a few counts of this clonotype. The genes are TRBV6-2 or TRBV6-3 and TRBJ1-2; TRBD1 matches 11 bases. The germline V gene encodes CDR1 MNHEY and CDR2 SVGEGT. There are 14 residues in the CDR3. Unmatched junction bases numbered 6, after V lost 6 bases and J lost 6 bases. The CDR3 nucleotides read TGTGCCAGCAGCCGGACAGGGGGCGAGCATGGCTACACCTTC. Protein product: CASSRTGGEHGYTF.

This clonotype was found many times. This sequence joins TRBV11-2 and TRBJ2-5, with unresolved D. The germline V gene encodes CDR1 SGHAT and CDR2 FQNNGV. The V end was cut by 0 bases, the J end by 7 bases, with 6 bases between. This CDR3 spans 12 amino acids. This CDR3 reads CASSLELGTQYF. The CDR3 DNA follows: TGTGCCAGCAGCTTAGAGTTGGGGACCCAGTACTTC.

This clonotype was seen only a few times. The chain employs TRBV29-1 and TRBJ2-1; 7 bases are a match to TRBD2. This CDR3 has 13 residues. V trimming: 7 bases; J trimming: 3 bases; junction bases outside the gene matches: 6. CDR1 SQVTM and CDR2 ANQGSEA come from the germline V gene. The CDR3 reads CSGGGTNYNEQFF. The CDR3 nucleotides read TGCAGCGGGGGGGGGACTAACTACAATGAGCAGTTCTTC.

The table lists this clonotype with many counts. This rearrangement joins TRBV4-1 to TRBJ2-3; no clear D. V was cut by 0 bases and J by 6 bases, with 16 bases left in between. Germline CDR1 MGHRA, CDR2 YSYEKL. The CDR3 sequence is 16 residues long. The CDR3 sequence is CASSQDIPTPWDTQYF. CDR3 DNA: TGCGCCAGCAGCCAAGATATACCCACCCCGTGGGATACGCAGTATTTT.